The clone carrying this T cell receptor (beta chain) has only one observation. The data were taken from a study of blood T cell repertoires in COVID-19. Data came from immunoSEQ multiplex PCR; TCRdb stores just in-frame clones and leaves some out. Of about 150,000 clones in the sample, more than 75% were seen once. This CDR3 is 16 amino acids long. From germline, CDR1 is SGHTA and CDR2 FQGTGA. Trimming at V came to 5 bases and at J to 3 bases, leaving 8 bases not matched to a gene. The sequencing sample was made of peripheral blood. This TCR was recovered from a woman aged 60-75 years with COVID-19, enrolled during active disease. The V gene is TRBV7-3, the J gene TRBJ2-1; 9 bases are a match to TRBD2. The CDR3 region has the DNA TGTGCCAGCAGCCCTCTTGTTAGCGGGGGCTACAATGAGCAGTTCTTC. It specifies CASSPLVSGGYNEQFF.